The sequence of this T cell receptor (beta chain) was determined in a study of blood T cell repertoires in COVID-19. Across the study: The United States, Italy and Spain were the sources of the acute and convalescent COVID-19 samples. The analysed material was cDNA or gDNA that came from T cells, B-cell-depleted T cells, or PBMCs.

V shed 0 bases, J shed 9 bases, and the junction held 18 bases outside the gene matches. This CDR3 region has 19 residues. Germline values: CDR1 LGHNA, CDR2 YNFKEQ. Authors' analysis steps: By means of reference gene primer amplification, nucleated cell counts were estimated. TCRdb's table, derived via immunoSEQ multiplex PCR, lists solely in-frame clones and lacks some. That table supplies the V and J calls and clone size; D and trimming were determined from the DNA. Of fewer than 55,000 clones listed, approximately 82% are singletons. The sample was peripheral blood. The genes are TRBV4-2 and TRBJ2-1; TRBD2 agrees at 9 bases. The receptor was isolated from a man between 65 and 85 years old with active COVID-19. As DNA, the CDR3 is TGTGCCAGCAGCCAAGATTGGGGGGCGGGCGGCGGGGGGGCCCCTGAGCAGTTCTTC. It codes for CASSQDWGAGGGGAPEQFF.